This is a list of T cell receptor beta chains from one sample in a study of blood T cell repertoires in COVID-19. Assay used: immunoSEQ multiplex PCR; TCRdb lists only in-frame clones, some missing. Of about 300,000 clones listed, under 90% were seen once; the top ten hold around 1.9%. Sequencing was carried out using peripheral blood. These receptors originate from a woman between 25 and 40 years old with COVID-19, enrolled during active disease. Each CDR3 is given with its conserved first and last residue. Fields, in order: J gene, D gene, clone size, V gene, CDR3 length, CDR3 DNA, CDR3 protein. D genes are given only for firm matches. Rows may omit the clone size; those that give it use once, few, many or a size class.

TRBJ1-2 - - TRBV7-5 16 TGTGTCAGAAGCTTCTCCCACCGAACGTTAAGAGAGGGCTACACCTTC CVRSFSHRTLREGYTF
TRBJ1-5 - - TRBV19 15 TGTGCCAGTAGTATAGACAGGGGTCGCAATCAGCCCCAGCATTTT CASSIDRGRNQPQHF
TRBJ2-7 - - TRBV4-1 16 TGCGCCAGCAGCCAAGTGGACATTTTAATTTTCAACGAGCAGTACTTC CASSQVDILIFNEQYF
TRBJ2-3 - - TRBV28 17 TGTGCCAGCAGTCCCGCCGACGGATTGACTAGCACAGATACGCAGTATTTT CASSPADGLTSTDTQYF
TRBJ1-2 TRBD1 - TRBV2 15 TGTGCCAGCAGTGAAGCCCCGACAGGGTCCTATGGCTACACCTTC CASSEAPTGSYGYTF
TRBJ2-7 TRBD1 - TRBV5-6 11 TGTGCCAGCGGACAGGCACCCGAGCAGTACTTC CASGQAPEQYF
TRBJ1-1 - - TRBV30 12 TGTGCCGGCAGGGAGGTGAGGACTGAAGCTTTCTTT CAGREVRTEAFF
TRBJ2-3 TRBD2 - TRBV19 15 TGTGCCAGTAGGGGACTAGCGGGGAACACAGATACGCAGTATTTT CASRGLAGNTDTQYF
TRBJ1-1 - - TRBV28 18 TGTGCCAGCAGTTTATTCTCGGTCAGGAGGAATCTGAACACTGAAGCTTTCTTT CASSLFSVRRNLNTEAFF
TRBJ1-3 TRBD1 - TRBV15 13 TGTGCCATTAAACAGGGGGCTGGAAACACCATATATTTT CAIKQGAGNTIYF
TRBJ2-5 TRBD2 - TRBV7-8 16 TGTGCCAGCAGGGAGGAGCAGCGGGGGCCCCAAGAGACCCAGTACTTC CASREEQRGPQETQYF
TRBJ1-6 - - TRBV25-1 15 TGTGCCAGCAGTGAATATACAGGGCGAGGTTCACCCCTCCACTTT CASSEYTGRGSPLHF
TRBJ1-4 - few TRBV27 15 TGTGCCAGCAGTTCCGAAGGGGCGCCTAATGAAAAACTGTTTTTT CASSSEGAPNEKLFF
TRBJ1-6 - - TRBV2 14 TGTGCCAGCAGGGGGACAACGTATAATTCACCCCTCCACTTT CASRGTTYNSPLHF
TRBJ1-5 TRBD1 - TRBV19 15 TGTGCCAGTAGTGTCGACAGGGGCGGAAATCAGCCCCAGCATTTT CASSVDRGGNQPQHF
TRBJ1-6 - - TRBV27 17 TGTGCCAGCAGTTTATCCCGCGCAGCGTCCTATAATTCACCCCTCCACTTT CASSLSRAASYNSPLHF
TRBJ1-1 TRBD1 - TRBV2 16 TGTGCCAGCAGCTACGGGACAGGAAGCCTGGACACTGAAGCTTTCTTT CASSYGTGSLDTEAFF
TRBJ1-5 - - TRBV6-5 14 TGTGCCAGCAGTTACTCGAGGGACAATCAGCCCCAGCATTTT CASSYSRDNQPQHF
TRBJ1-5 TRBD1 - TRBV7-2 14 TGTGCCAGCAGTCTTACAGGGGGAAATCAGCCCCAGCATTTT CASSLTGGNQPQHF
TRBJ1-1 - - TRBV11-2 11 TGTGCCAGCAGCATGAACTGGGAAGCTTTCTTT CASSMNWEAFF
TRBJ1-4 TRBD1 - TRBV27 13 TGTGCCAGCAGGCAGGGGGCAAAGGAAAAACTGTTTTTT CASRQGAKEKLFF
TRBJ2-7 TRBD2 - TRBV7-8 15 TGTGCCAGCAGCTTAAGACTAGCGGGGGCGGGGGAGCAGTACTTC CASSLRLAGAGEQYF
TRBJ1-4 TRBD1 few TRBV6-5 13 TGTGCCAGCAGTTTAACAGGGGTCGAAAAACTGTTTTTT CASSLTGVEKLFF
TRBJ2-1 TRBD2 - TRBV7-2 16 TGTGCCAGCAGCTTTGCCGGGACTAGCGGGGGGGGAGAGCAGTTCTTC CASSFAGTSGGGEQFF
TRBJ1-1 - - TRBV5-1 13 TGCGCCAGCAGCTTGACGGCGGGGTTTGAAGCTTTCTTT CASSLTAGFEAFF
TRBJ1-1 - - TRBV19 12 TGTGCCTCAGGACAAGATCGGACTGAAGCTTTCTTT CASGQDRTEAFF
TRBJ2-7 - - TRBV15 15 TGTGCCACCTCGGTCCAGCGTTTTAGCTCCTACGAGCAGTACTTC CATSVQRFSSYEQYF
TRBJ1-2 - - TRBV30 12 TGTGCCTGGAGGGCAGGACTCCTTGGCTACACCTTC CAWRAGLLGYTF
TRBJ1-2 - - TRBV10-3 13 TGTGCCATCGGGGGGGCGCCGGGCTATGGCTACACCTTC CAIGGAPGYGYTF